The rows below give T cell receptor beta chains drawn from one sample of a study of CD8+CD57+ T cells in acquired aplastic anemia. A single record per CDR3 protein comes from TCRdb applying MiXCR to the reads. The table lists 250,000 to 350,000 distinct CDR3 sequences, approximately 58% of them singletons, with 1% to 1.5% in the top ten. The sample taken for sequencing was sorted CD4+, CD8+, or CD8+CD57+ T cells (not recorded which) from PBMCs. Receptor source: a human donor with aplastic anemia. Both conserved end residues are part of each CDR3. D genes are given only for firm matches. Clone sizes are given selectively: once, few, many, or a class where the clone is expanded.

d_call	clone_size	j_call	v_call	cdr3_nt	cdr3_aa
NA	few	TRBJ2-7	TRBV10-3	TGTGCCGCAGGAGGGGGATCTTCCTACGAGCAGTACTTC	CAAGGGSSYEQYF
NA	few	TRBJ2-5	TRBV24-1	TGTGCCACCAGTGATCGGGACTTCCAAGAGACCCAGTACTTC	CATSDRDFQETQYF
NA	many	TRBJ1-5	TRBV20-1	TGCAGTGCTAGAGTTGCATTTCGGGGAGGGGGCAATCAGCCCCAGCATTTT	CSARVAFRGGGNQPQHF
NA	NA	TRBJ1-1	TRBV20-1	TGCAGTGCTAGAGGTCAGAAAGACACTGAAGCTTTCTTT	CSARGQKDTEAFF
NA	NA	TRBJ2-1	TRBV7-9	TGTGCCAGCAGCTTCACGAATGATGAGCAGTTCTTC	CASSFTNDEQFF
NA	NA	TRBJ2-7	TRBV27	TGTGCCAGCAGTAGCTCCTCTGCCGCCGAGCAGTACTTC	CASSSSSAAEQYF
NA	many	TRBJ2-1	TRBV7-3	TGTGCCAGCAGCTTAACGTCCGACAGTTCATACAATGAGCAGTTCTTC	CASSLTSDSSYNEQFF
NA	NA	TRBJ2-1	TRBV10-3	TGTGCCATCAGTGGCTGGGCTAGTTACAATGAGCAGTTCTTC	CAISGWASYNEQFF
TRBD2	few	TRBJ2-3	TRBV5-1	TGCGCCAGCAGCTTCAATCCGGGGGGGGCGCAGTATTTT	CASSFNPGGAQYF
TRBD2	many	TRBJ2-5	TRBV6-6	TGTGCCAGCAGTTACCGCCCGGGAGGGATCCAAGAGACCCAGTACTTC	CASSYRPGGIQETQYF
NA	few	TRBJ2-3	TRBV25-1	TGTGCCAGCGGTACTACTGATACGCAGTATTTT	CASGTTDTQYF
NA	many	TRBJ1-2	TRBV7-8	TGTGCCAGCAGCTTAGCCTTTGGGGTGGCGTCTGACTATGGCTACACCTTC	CASSLAFGVASDYGYTF
TRBD2	NA	TRBJ2-7	TRBV7-9	TGTGCCAGCAGACTAGCGGTCCTTTTAGAGCAGTACTTC	CASRLAVLLEQYF
TRBD1	NA	TRBJ1-4	TRBV6-6	TGTGCCAGCCAAACGGGCCGGGACAGCGAAAAACTGTTTTTT	CASQTGRDSEKLFF
TRBD2	NA	TRBJ2-1	TRBV24-1	TGTGCCACCAGTGATGGCGGGAGGGCGAGTAATGAGCAGTTCTTC	CATSDGGRASNEQFF
NA	once	TRBJ2-7	TRBV20-1	TGCAGTGCTAGGGGTGTGAAAGGGGGGTCCTACGAGCAGTACTTC	CSARGVKGGSYEQYF